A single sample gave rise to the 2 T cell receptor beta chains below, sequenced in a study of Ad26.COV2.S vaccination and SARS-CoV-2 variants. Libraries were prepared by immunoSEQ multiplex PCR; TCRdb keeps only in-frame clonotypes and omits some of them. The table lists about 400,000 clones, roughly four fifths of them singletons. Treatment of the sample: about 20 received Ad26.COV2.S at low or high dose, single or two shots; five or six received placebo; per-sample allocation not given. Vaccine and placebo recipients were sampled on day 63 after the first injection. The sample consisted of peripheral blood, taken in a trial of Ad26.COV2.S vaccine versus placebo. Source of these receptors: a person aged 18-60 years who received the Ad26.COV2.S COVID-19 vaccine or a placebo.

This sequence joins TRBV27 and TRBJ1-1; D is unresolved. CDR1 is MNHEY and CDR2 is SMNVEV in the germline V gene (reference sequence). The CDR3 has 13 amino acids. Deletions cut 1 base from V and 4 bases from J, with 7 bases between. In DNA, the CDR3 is TGTGCCAGCAGTTTATTTGGGCTCACTGAAGCTTTCTTT. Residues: CASSLFGLTEAFF.

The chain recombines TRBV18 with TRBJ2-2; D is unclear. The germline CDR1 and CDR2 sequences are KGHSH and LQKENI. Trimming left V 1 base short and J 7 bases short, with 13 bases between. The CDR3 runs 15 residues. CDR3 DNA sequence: TGTGCCAGCTCACCACGCCAGGTTGGGAACGGGGAGCTGTTTTTT. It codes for CASSPRQVGNGELFF.